This T cell receptor beta chain was recorded in a study of blood T cell repertoires in COVID-19 (dated by TCRdb to the early 2020s). In the study overall: Collaborator samples came from the United States, Italy and Spain and covered acute and convalescent phases of COVID-19. Samples came from the ongoing ImmuneRACE study (first 160 participants) plus 1,254 subjects from 6 global collaborators. A de-identified subject ID, COVID-19 status, age in years and sex were almost always included in the sample metadata. Where available, HLA class I and class II types were taken from metadata supplied by the sample provider and were not determined by assay-based typing. The prospective study material was composed of cDNA or gDNA derived from T cells, B-cell-depleted T cells, or PBMCs. The repertoires were released in a freely available public database intended as a resource for research on the immune response to SARS-CoV-2. Subjects who had been exposed to COVID-19, were actively infected with it, or had recovered from it provided the deeply sampled blood TCRbeta repertoires that made up the dataset.

Here is what the overall study found, with its caveats: The amount of clinical and demographic metadata varied by source and participant and was provided uncurated.

CDR1 and CDR2 were assigned from the germline V gene as SGHDT and YYEEEE. V and J are truncated by 4 bases and 5 bases respectively, leaving an intervening sequence of 10 bases. Measured from the cysteine to the phenylalanine, the CDR3 is 12 residues long. The only DNA kept is the CDR3, 36 bases in frame from the first base. This clone was observed a single time. It has no known antigen specificity. Nothing much larger sits one base from this clone, and base qualities are not available. TCRbeta CDR3 regions were amplified from genomic DNA by means of the immunoSEQ Assay, a bias-controlled multiplex PCR. On the study's bioinformatics: The number of nucleated cells in each sample was estimated by amplification of reference gene primers within the assay. To quantify the absolute abundance of each unique TCRbeta CDR3 rearrangement, sequence reads were collapsed and filtered. For each sample, productive Simpson clonality was calculated by taking the square root of Simpson's diversity index across productive rearrangements. TCRdb holds this immuneACCESS table with in-frame rearrangements only. Some clones are missing; in checked studies, unresolved V genes explain under half, and the rest has no known cause. Clone size and V and J calls were adopted from that table, with D and trimming inferred from the DNA. This sample gives 300,000 or so clones in total; approximately 86% of them show up just once. Around 4.5% of the sample is in the top ten clones.

Participants in the prospective study were enrolled through a virtual design, were aged roughly 18 to 100 years, and lived in 24 United States geographic areas. In the prospective study, participants were assigned to cohorts based on the clinical history participants reported in a screening survey and a study questionnaire. In the prospective study, mobile phlebotomists collected whole blood, serum and a nasopharyngeal or oropharyngeal swab from each participant. Over a roughly two-month period, participants in the prospective study had the option of providing additional blood draws and questionnaires. Prospective study blood samples were shipped either frozen or at room temperature before DNA extraction.

Sequencing input: PBMCs or T cells enriched from blood (not recorded which). The rearranged chain carries TRBV5-6 and TRBJ2-7, and TRBD1 may be the D gene, going by 5 matching bases. This TCR derives from a woman in her forties with acute COVID-19. The CDR3 region has the sequence CASSRQIDEQYF. At the DNA level, the sequence is TGTGCCAGCAGCCGACAGATTGACGAGCAGTACTTC. Extended through the reference TRBV5-6 and TRBJ2-7 proteins, this CDR3 yields the full variable domain: DAGVTQSPTHLIKTRGQQVTLRCSPKSGHDTVSWYQQALGQGPQFIFQYYEEEERQRGNFPDRFSGHQFPNYSSELNVNALLLGDSALYLCASSRQIDEQYFGPGTRLTVT.